This record covers a single T cell receptor beta chain. These data come from a study of T cell changes during pregnancy in multiple sclerosis. The repertoire was sequenced with immunoSEQ multiplex PCR; TCRdb's copy has only in-frame clones and lacks some. The repertoire holds some 93,000 clones, with 91% as singletons. The CDR3 extends over 17 amino acids. V trimming: 3 bases; J trimming: 6 bases; junction bases outside the gene matches: 10. Germline values: CDR1 LNHNV, CDR2 YYDKDF (reference sequence). The chain joins TRBV15 to TRBJ2-2; 10 bases fit TRBD2. The sequencing here drew on peripheral blood, taken after pregnancy. The receptor was isolated from a female donor in good health, enrolled as a control in a pregnancy study. The CDR3 spells CATSRANLAGGAGELFF. The CDR3 DNA is TGTGCCACCAGCAGGGCGAACTTAGCGGGGGGTGCCGGGGAGCTGTTTTTT.